The clone carrying this T cell receptor beta chain was recorded at least ten times. TCRdb reanalysed the 5' RACE reads using MiXCR and keeps one entry per CDR3 protein. In the table there are fewer than 350,000 distinct CDR3 sequences, about 9.9% of which are singletons. The data are from a study of CD8 T cells in ankylosing spondylitis. Trimming shortened V by 0 bases and J by 3 bases, and 9 bases separated the two germline ends. Germline V gene lookup returns CDR1 MGHRA and CDR2 YSYEKL. The CDR3 runs 15 residues. The V and J genes are TRBV4-1 and TRBJ1-5, with D unclear. The clonotype comes from a female donor with ankylosing spondylitis or in good health (not recorded which). The sample was blood, either unsorted or a sorted T cell fraction (not recorded which). The chain's CDR3 is CASSQDPVFNQPQHF. The CDR3 bases are TGCGCCAGCAGCCAAGATCCGGTGTTCAATCAGCCCCAGCATTTT.